The entry below gives a single TCR beta chain sequence along with its context. Its antigen remains unknown. TCRdb's table, derived via immunoSEQ multiplex PCR, lists solely in-frame clones and lacks some. Here the sample spans 150,000 to 200,000 clones, about 90% being singletons. These data come from a study of T cell responses to AZD1222 COVID-19 vaccine. Study-level points and caveats: Baseline seropositivity characterized only a handful of AZD1222 recipients.

CDR3 length equals 12 residues. Trimming stripped 5 bases from V and 8 bases from J, with 10 bases between. Germline V CDR1 and CDR2: SGHVS, FQNEAQ. The sequencing here drew on peripheral blood, taken 28 days after the second dose of the MenACWY control vaccine. The V and J genes are TRBV7-8 and TRBJ2-1; D gene uncertain. The sequence came from an adult who received the MenACWY meningococcal vaccine as a control. The CDR3 sequence: CASSPFPHEQFF. The CDR3 DNA sequence: TGTGCCAGCAGCCCTTTCCCCCATGAGCAGTTCTTC.